These 17 T cell receptor beta chains were sequenced from one sample in a study of blood T cell repertoires in COVID-19. Assay: immunoSEQ multiplex PCR; the TCRdb copy retains only in-frame clones and omits some. The sample includes approximately 390,000 clones, more than 70% seen only once; the top ten take 2.3%. Material: peripheral blood. The receptors here all came from an older woman with COVID-19, enrolled during active disease.

This chain links TRBV28 with TRBJ2-7; 8 nucleotides align to TRBD2. CDR1 and CDR2 from the germline V gene are MDHEN and SYDVKM. The J segment lost 0 bases and the V segment lost 7 bases, leaving 5 bases of the junction unmatched. The CDR3 totals 14 residues. The CDR3 here is CASTAGGSSYEQYF. In nucleotides, the CDR3 is TGTGCCAGCACCGCGGGGGGAAGCTCCTACGAGCAGTACTTC.

In its sample, this clone was seen once. The V call is TRBV4-2, the J call TRBJ2-7; tentative D call: TRBD1 (5 bases). This CDR3 comprises 16 residues. Germline V gene lookup returns CDR1 LGHNA and CDR2 YNFKEQ. V shed 0 bases and J shed 3 bases, with 15 bases lying between them. The CDR3, as DNA: TGTGCCAGCAGCCAAGAATTTCGACAGAATCTCTACGAGCAGTACTTC. Translating gives CASSQEFRQNLYEQYF.

The genes are TRBV7-8 and TRBJ1-1, with TRBD1 as a possible D gene (5 bases). The CDR3 loop spans 16 amino acids. Germline V lookup: CDR1 SGHVS, CDR2 FQNEAQ. Trimming pared 5 bases from V and 1 base from J, leaving 17 bases between. CDR3 in DNA: TGTGCCAGCAGCCACTCCCAGGGCATGGGGAACACTGAAGCTTTCTTT. This gives the protein CASSHSQGMGNTEAFF.

The chain carries TRBV19 and TRBJ2-4; 10 bases match TRBD1. The germline V gene encodes CDR1 LNHDA and CDR2 SQIVND (reference sequence). This CDR3 contains 18 residues. V gave up 11 bases and J gave up 2 bases; unmatched junction bases: 18. CDR3 coding DNA: TGTGCCTCGACGGGAGACGGGACAGGGGTCTCGACCAAAAACATTCAGTACTTC. This encodes CASTGDGTGVSTKNIQYF.

The count of this clone is one. The J gene is TRBJ2-7, the V gene TRBV29-1; D gene ambiguous. V was trimmed by 5 bases and J by 3 bases, leaving 11 bases between them. Germline V CDR1 and CDR2: SQVTM, ANQGSEA. The CDR3 contains 12 residues. The CDR3: CSVRHTRYEQYF. The CDR3 nucleotides read TGCAGCGTTCGACACACTCGCTACGAGCAGTACTTC.

The chain combines TRBV4-2 with TRBJ2-5, with a tentative D call TRBD2 (6 bases). The CDR3 covers 15 residues. V shed 4 bases and J shed 4 bases, with 16 bases lying between them. The germline V gene encodes CDR1 LGHNA and CDR2 YNFKEQ. Written as DNA, the CDR3 is TGTGCCAGCAGCCCTTACCTCCAGGGAGGAGAGACCCAGTACTTC. It encodes CASSPYLQGGETQYF.

The V call is TRBV12-3 or TRBV12-4, the J call TRBJ1-2; D is uncertain. CDR3 size: 13 residues. Deletions cut 1 base from V and 3 bases from J, with 6 bases between. CDR3 sequence: CASSLGGYYGYTF. CDR3 nucleotide sequence: TGTGCCAGCAGTTTAGGCGGGTACTATGGCTACACCTTC.

The gene calls are TRBV19 and TRBJ1-5; 8 bases are a match to TRBD1. The CDR3 runs to 18 residues. Germline CDR1 reads LNHDA; CDR2 reads SQIVND (reference sequence). V gave up 3 bases and J gave up 2 bases; unmatched junction bases: 12. CDR3 in DNA: TGTGCCAGTAGTATGAAGGGAACAGGGGGACTTCGCAATCAGCCCCAGCATTTT. Translated, it gives CASSMKGTGGLRNQPQHF.

Concerning this clone itself: Additional DNA sequences in this sample encode the identical CDR3. This chain connects TRBV19 to TRBJ1-5; 7 bases line up with TRBD1. The CDR3 loop spans 14 amino acids. V lost 3 bases and J lost 2; bases outside the gene matches: 1. Germline loops: CDR1 LNHDA, CDR2 SQIVND (reference sequence). The CDR3 coding sequence is TGTGCCAGTAGTATCGGACAGGGCAATCAGCCCCAGCATTTT. Protein sequence: CASSIGQGNQPQHF.

As to this clone: Different DNA sequences within this sample yield the same CDR3. The chain links TRBV5-1 to TRBJ2-2; 7 bases are a match to TRBD1. J was trimmed by 3 bases and V by 4 bases; bases with no gene match: 9. The CDR3 contains 16 residues. CDR1 is SGHRS, CDR2 YFSETQ, per germline. CDR3 amino acids: CASSLRAGGDTGELFF. Here the CDR3 DNA reads TGCGCCAGCAGCCTGAGGGCAGGGGGTGACACCGGGGAGCTGTTTTTT.

This clone has a handful of counts. CDR3 DNA: TGTGCCAGCAGTACCCAGGGGGTACGCCCGCCTGAAGCTTTCTTT. It specifies CASSTQGVRPPEAFF. The J gene is TRBJ1-1, the V gene TRBV6-6, with 7 nucleotides matching TRBD1. Germline V gene lookup returns CDR1 MNHNY and CDR2 SVGAGI (reference sequence). V trimming: 5 bases; J trimming: 6 bases; junction bases outside the gene matches: 12. This CDR3 contains 15 residues.

This chain links TRBV19 with TRBJ2-3, with D possibly TRBD2 on 6 matching bases. CDR3 size: 15 residues. Trimming shortened V by 4 bases and J by 8 bases, and 19 bases separated the two germline ends. Germline CDR1 and CDR2: LNHDA and SQIVND (reference sequence). Here the CDR3 reads CASSNPSAISATQYF. CDR3 bases: TGTGCCAGTAGTAACCCTAGCGCCATATCGGCTACGCAGTATTTT.

The rearrangement joins TRBV3-1 (or the pseudogene TRBV3-2) to TRBJ2-1; 9 nucleotides agree with TRBD1. V lost 4 bases to trimming and J lost 8 bases; unmatched junction nucleotides: 15. Per germline, CDR1 LGHDT and CDR2 YNNKEL (reference sequence). The CDR3 is 17 residues long. The CDR3 bases are TGTGCCAGCAGCCCCTGGGCCGGGACAGGGATAGTCGATGAGCAGTTCTTC. It yields the protein CASSPWAGTGIVDEQFF.

The J gene is TRBJ2-7, the V gene TRBV28; the match to TRBD1 covers 7 bases. Losses at the gene ends were 2 bases for V and 4 bases for J; bases not matched to a gene: 8. The CDR3 has 15 residues. The germline V gene has CDR1 MDHEN and CDR2 SYDVKM. CDR3 sequence (DNA): TGTGCCAGCAGTTTAACAGGGGCCTCAGGGTACGAGCAGTACTTC. This sequence encodes CASSLTGASGYEQYF.

The V and J genes are TRBV25-1 and TRBJ1-1; D is uncertain. V lost 2 bases, J lost 1 base, and 11 bases lay in between. CDR1 is MGHDK and CDR2 is SYGVNS in the germline V gene. The CDR3 extends over 15 amino acids. CDR3 region: CASSEGPVKNTEAFF. As DNA, the CDR3 is TGTGCCAGCAGTGAAGGGCCCGTAAAGAACACTGAAGCTTTCTTT. Filled out from reference TRBV25-1 and TRBJ1-1, the complete variable domain reads EADIYQTPRYLVIGTGKKITLECSQTMGHDKMYWYQQDPGMELHLIHYSYGVNSTEKGDLSSESTVSRIRTEHFPLTLESARPSHTSQYLCASSEGPVKNTEAFFGQGTRLTVV.

This clone occurred a few times. The chain couples TRBV13 to TRBJ2-3, with 10 positions matching TRBD2. With V trimmed by 5 bases and J by 0 bases, 5 bases remained unmatched. The germline V gene encodes CDR1 PRHDT and CDR2 FYEKMQ (reference sequence). The CDR3 runs to 16 residues. CDR3: CASSASGGRSTDTQYF. The CDR3 DNA is TGTGCCAGCAGCGCTAGCGGGGGCCGAAGCACAGATACGCAGTATTTT. Looking up the rest from reference TRBV13 and TRBJ2-3 gives the full variable domain: AAGVIQSPRHLIKEKRETATLKCYPIPRHDTVYWYQQGPGQDPQFLISFYEKMQSDKGSIPDRFSAQQFSDYHSELNMSSLELGDSALYFCASSASGGRSTDTQYFGPGTRLTVL.

This chain links TRBV5-4 with TRBJ1-2; 7 nucleotides line up with TRBD1. This CDR3 has 13 amino acids. The V gene end was trimmed by 4 bases and the J gene end by 3 bases; junction bases not matched to a gene: 3. CDR1 and CDR2 from the germline V gene are SGHNT and YYREEE (reference sequence). The CDR3 loop reads CASSAGQDYGYTF. The CDR3 coding sequence is TGTGCCAGCAGCGCAGGACAGGACTATGGCTACACCTTC.